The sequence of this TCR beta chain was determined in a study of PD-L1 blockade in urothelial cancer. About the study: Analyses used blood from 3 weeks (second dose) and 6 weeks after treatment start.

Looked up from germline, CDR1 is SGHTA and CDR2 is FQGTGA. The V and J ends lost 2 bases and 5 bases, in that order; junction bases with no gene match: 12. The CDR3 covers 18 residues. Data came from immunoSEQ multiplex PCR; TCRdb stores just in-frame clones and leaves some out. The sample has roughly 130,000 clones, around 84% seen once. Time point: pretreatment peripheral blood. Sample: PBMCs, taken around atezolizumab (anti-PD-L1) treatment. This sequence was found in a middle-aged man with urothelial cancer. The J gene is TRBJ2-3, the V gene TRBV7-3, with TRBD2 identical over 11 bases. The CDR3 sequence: CASSLGGGLAAGGDTQYF. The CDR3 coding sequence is TGTGCCAGCAGCTTAGGAGGGGGACTAGCGGCCGGTGGAGATACGCAGTATTTT.